A single sample is the source of the 15 T cell receptor beta chains below, sequenced in a study of CD8+CD57+ T cells in acquired aplastic anemia. Genomic DNA templated the TCR beta VDJ and CDR3 profiling. TCRdb independently ran MiXCR on the reads; one entry per CDR3 protein. The data contain 200,000 to 250,000 distinct CDR3 sequences, approximately 51% of them singletons. All patients picked for sequencing had shown, by flow cytometry, an expansion of CD8+CD57+ cells. Sequenced input: sorted CD4+, CD8+, or CD8+CD57+ T cells (not recorded which) from PBMCs. These receptor sequences come from a human donor with aplastic anemia.

In this sample, this clonotype turned up many times. The J gene is TRBJ2-5, the V gene TRBV29-1; TRBD1 matches at 11 bases. V lost 7 bases, J lost 5 bases, and 12 bases stayed unmatched. CDR1 is SQVTM and CDR2 is ANQGSEA in the germline V gene. The CDR3 loop spans 15 amino acids. The CDR3 spells CSGRPGTGGGETQYF. CDR3 DNA sequence: TGCAGCGGTCGACCCGGGACAGGGGGTGGGGAGACCCAGTACTTC.

This chain links TRBV5-1 with TRBJ2-7; tentative D call: TRBD2 (5 bases). This CDR3 spans 15 amino acids. CDR1 is SGHRS, CDR2 YFSETQ, per germline. V was cut by 0 bases and J by 1 base, with 11 bases left in between. DNA for the CDR3: TGCGCCAGCAGCTTGGGAGCGGCGATGTCCTACGAGCAGTACTTC. Translated, it gives CASSLGAAMSYEQYF.

This sequence joins TRBV10-3 and TRBJ2-3, with 13 positions matching TRBD2. V shed 11 bases and J 7 bases; nucleotides not matched to a gene: 15. Looked up from germline, CDR1 is ENHRY and CDR2 is SYGVKD. The CDR3 loop spans 16 amino acids. The CDR3 spells CAGKTSGGTRRNTQYF. Here the CDR3 DNA reads TGTGCCGGAAAGACTAGCGGGGGGACTAGGAGGAATACGCAGTATTTT.

The chain couples TRBV20-1 to TRBJ1-1; tentative D call: TRBD1 (6 bases). Germline V lookup: CDR1 DFQATT, CDR2 SNEGSKA (reference sequence). There are 15 residues in the CDR3. Trimming left V 3 bases short and J 5 bases short, with 19 bases between. CDR3 coding DNA: TGCAGTGCTAGGGATGCCAGGGGATTTTGGACTGAAGCTTTCTTT. Its translation is CSARDARGFWTEAFF.

This clonotype was counted at least ten times. The chain joins TRBV12-3 or TRBV12-4 to TRBJ1-1; a weak D match, TRBD1 (5 bases). V was pared by 6 bases and J by 6 bases, with 8 bases between. The CDR3 has 11 amino acids. The CDR3 loop is CASRQGSEAFF. CDR3 in DNA: TGTGCCAGCAGGCAGGGTTCTGAAGCTTTCTTT.

The gene calls are TRBV15 and TRBJ2-7; D may be TRBD2 (6 bases). Trimming cost V 3 bases and J 0 bases, with 12 bases left between them. CDR3 size: 15 residues. Germline CDR1 reads LNHNV; CDR2 reads YYDKDF (reference sequence). CDR3 loop: CATSRRDLSSYEQYF. The CDR3 bases are TGTGCCACCAGCAGGCGGGACTTATCCTCCTACGAGCAGTACTTC.

The chain couples TRBV2 to TRBJ1-1, with D possibly TRBD1 on 5 matching bases. Germline V gene data show CDR1 as SNHLY and CDR2 as FYNNEI. V was trimmed by 2 bases and J by 2 bases, leaving 12 bases between them. The CDR3 covers 15 residues. CDR3 DNA: TGTGCCAGCAGTGAATGGCGGCAGGGTAACACTGAAGCTTTCTTT. It codes for CASSEWRQGNTEAFF.

This chain connects TRBV7-6 to TRBJ2-7; 9 nucleotides agree with TRBD1. The germline CDR1 and CDR2 sequences are SGHVS and FNYEAQ. V was clipped by 7 bases and J by 5 bases; unmatched bases: 12. The CDR3 is 15 residues long. The CDR3 DNA reads TGTGCCAGCAACACCCCGGGACAGGGATCCCACGAGCAGTACTTC. Its protein product is CASNTPGQGSHEQYF. Drawing the rest from reference TRBV7-6 and TRBJ2-7, the complete variable domain is GAGVSQSPRYKVTKRGQDVALRCDPISGHVSLYWYRQALGQGPEFLTYFNYEAQQDKSGLPNDRFSAERPEGSISTLTIQRTEQRDSAMYRCASNTPGQGSHEQYFGPGTRLTVT.

Of note for this clonotype: This may arise from a read error, as a much more abundant clone is one base away. V is TRBV12-3 or TRBV12-4 and J is TRBJ2-1; a weak D match, TRBD2 (6 bases). The CDR3 contains 12 residues. Here the CDR3 reads CASSLKGTQQSF. The CDR3 DNA sequence: TGTGCCAGCAGTTTAAAGGGGACTCAACAGTCCTTC.

The chain is built from TRBV9 and TRBJ2-3, with D possibly being TRBD2 (6 bases). Trimming pared 4 bases from V and 2 bases from J, leaving 11 bases between. This CDR3 has 14 amino acids. CDR1 and CDR2 (germline): SGDLS, YYNGEE. The CDR3 is CASSPRGNTDTQYF. In DNA form, the CDR3 reads TGTGCCAGCAGCCCCCGGGGGAACACAGATACGCAGTATTTT.

Turning to this clonotype: A much larger clonotype is one base distant, so this may be a read error. The chain combines TRBV19 with TRBJ1-4; the match to TRBD1 covers 7 bases. Germline values: CDR1 LNHDA, CDR2 SQIVND (reference sequence). The CDR3 is 16 residues long. The CDR3 coding sequence is TGTGCCAGTAGGGACAGGAATGGGGCAACTAATGAAGAACTGTTTTTT. Translated: CASRDRNGATNEELFF.

Details on this clonotype: This may stem from a read error, because a much larger clone lies one nucleotide away. Here the CDR3 DNA reads TGTGCCAGCAGCCCATGGGACAGGGCGAACACCGGGGAGCTGTCTTTT. It encodes CASSPWDRANTGELSF. The chain carries TRBV4-2 and TRBJ2-2, with 9 bases fitting TRBD1. The CDR3 runs to 16 residues. From germline, CDR1 is LGHNA and CDR2 YNFKEQ.

This clonotype was picked up many times. The V and J genes are TRBV5-1 and TRBJ1-4; D call uncertain. The CDR3 contains 14 residues. Germline lookup yields CDR1 SGHRS and CDR2 YFSETQ. Trimming cost V 4 bases and J 4 bases, with 11 bases left between them. DNA of the CDR3: TGCGCCAGCAGCCAGCGGTTGGGTAATGAAAAACTGTTTTTT. As protein: CASSQRLGNEKLFF.

This clonotype was seen once. The chain has TRBV19 and TRBJ2-2; possible D gene TRBD2, 6 bases. The germline gives CDR1 LNHDA, CDR2 SQIVND (reference sequence). CDR3 length equals 14 residues. The CDR3 nucleotides are TGTGACAGCGTCCCCGGGACTCTCGGCGGGGAGCTGTTTTTT. This codes for CDSVPGTLGGELFF. Full variable domain (remainder filled in from reference TRBV19 and TRBJ2-2): DGGITQSPKYLFRKEGQNVTLSCEQNLNHDAMYWYRQDPGQGLRLIYYSQIVNDFQKGDIAEGYSVSREKKESFPLTVTSAQKNPTAFYLCDSVPGTLGGELFFGEGSRLTVL.

CDR3 loop: CASRQTGSGRYDSPLHF. The CDR3 DNA is TGTGCCAGCAGACAAACTGGGTCAGGGCGGTACGATTCACCCCTCCACTTT. This chain uses TRBV25-1 with TRBJ1-6; perhaps TRBD1 as D (5 bases). This CDR3 spans 17 amino acids. V was trimmed by 6 bases and J by 8 bases, leaving 23 bases between them. Germline CDR1 reads MGHDK; CDR2 reads SYGVNS.